Listed below are T cell receptor beta chains from one sample, sequenced in a study of T cell responses to AZD1222 COVID-19 vaccine. Sequenced by immunoSEQ multiplex PCR; TCRdb stores in-frame clones only, minus some. The top ten hold under 7% of the sample, which has 150,000 to 170,000 clones, 86% seen once. The sample in question was peripheral blood, obtained on day 0 of MenACWY control vaccination. The receptors come from an adult in good health. CDR3s include the opening cysteine and the closing phenylalanine or tryptophan.

TRBV2,CASSPGQGGSNEQFF
TRBV6-1,CASSDRSPGQGVRGSPLHF
TRBV2,CASGERGSSYNEQFF
TRBV5-1,CASSSRPGQVFSGANVLTF
TRBV6-5,CASTLLGTEAFF
TRBV11-3,CASSGEGAGQPQHF
TRBV9,CASSDSNGGLLNTEAFF
TRBV5-6,CASSLDGSYEQYF
TRBV7-9,CASSFPLAAPREQYF
TRBV29-1,CSVGHGYTF
TRBV18,CASSPPSPGLAKNIQYF
TRBV3-1/TRBV3-2,CASRYEGSSGTGELFF
TRBV11-2,CASSLSLDNEQFF
TRBV7-2,CASSLDIYTGELFF
TRBV19,CASSITLTYEQYF
TRBV12-3/TRBV12-4,CASSFVLGNEQFF
TRBV6-5,CASGSGTGGTDTQYF
TRBV9,CASSVEPRRLAGEQYF
TRBV7-2,CASSLSQGFETQYF
TRBV9,CASSERGGVGNTIYF
TRBV7-2,CASSPVPGQGPIPNYGYTF
TRBV7-2,CASRGTGVWGNEQFF
TRBV7-3,CASSLVGRDGYTF
TRBV27,CASSPTRGNQPQHF
TRBV5-6,CASSGGGRMNTEAFF
TRBV13,CASSLASGGILSYYGYTF
TRBV24-1,CATSDGQGINEKLFF
TRBV2,CASSLQGGSNSPLHF
TRBV6-5,CASKGTASGQPQHF
TRBV7-9,CASGVSGGANEQFF
TRBV3-1/TRBV3-2,CASPPGGSPITDTQYF
TRBV11-3,CASSPTGTEQFF